The sequence of this T cell receptor (beta chain) was determined in a study of blood T cell repertoires in COVID-19. Study context: Researchers got acute and convalescent COVID-19 samples from the United States, Italy and Spain. T cells, B-cell-depleted T cells, or PBMCs provided the cDNA or gDNA that served as material.

The germline V and J ends were trimmed by 8 bases and 7 bases, with 14 bases remaining between them. Germline V gene data show CDR1 as DFQATT and CDR2 as SNEGSKA (reference sequence). The CDR3 sequence is 11 residues long. Authors' data handling: It was from reference gene primer amplification that nucleated cell counts were estimated. Libraries were prepared by immunoSEQ multiplex PCR; TCRdb keeps only in-frame clonotypes and omits some of them. V and J calls and clone size are given by that table; D and trimming were obtained from the DNA. The data hold about 170,000 clones, with around four fifths observed a single time. In this sample, this clone turned up once.

The origin of this receptor is a woman aged 70 to 79 who had recovered from COVID-19. Material for sequencing was peripheral blood. The chain links TRBV20-1 to TRBJ1-2; TRBD1 is a possible D gene (5 bases). CDR3 amino acids: CSTRGAGGYTF. The DNA of the CDR3 is TGCAGTACGCGCGGGGCCGGTGGCTACACCTTC.